The TCR beta chain under discussion was sequenced for a study of CD8+CD57+ T cells in acquired aplastic anemia. In the study overall: On average, sorted CD4+ and CD8+ cells gave about 2.9 ug of DNA.

Genomic DNA, the template, was used for profiling of the TCR beta VDJ and CDR3. TCRdb reanalysed the reads using MiXCR and keeps one entry per CDR3 protein. This sample has some 120,000 distinct CDR3 sequences; over 30% occur once, and the top ten carry over 2%. Whole-study results and caveats: Patients versus controls showed no significant CD8+ Simpson's diversity difference.

It was patients with CD8+CD57+ cell expansion by flow cytometry who were chosen for sequencing. This CDR3 is built from 13 residues. Trimming cost V 5 bases and J 1 base, with 8 bases left between them. Looked up from germline, CDR1 is MNHEY and CDR2 is SVGEGT. For this clonotype: Its antigen is not identified.

The J gene is TRBJ1-1, the V gene TRBV6-2 or TRBV6-3; D is possibly TRBD1 (5 bases). This TCR came from a human donor with aplastic anemia. Sequenced material: sorted CD4+, CD8+, or CD8+CD57+ T cells (not recorded which) from PBMCs. The CDR3 DNA is TGTGCCAGCAGTCAGGGATCGAACACTGAAGCTTTCTTT. Its translation: CASSQGSNTEAFF.